This passage covers 21 T cell receptor beta chains from one sample sequenced in a study of blood T cell repertoires in COVID-19. Sequencing was performed with immunoSEQ multiplex PCR; in TCRdb, only in-frame clones are kept and a portion is missing. The sample includes around 170,000 clones, around 90% of them seen just once. The specimen was peripheral blood. These receptors all come from a man in his 60s with COVID-19, enrolled during active disease.

The chain uses TRBV7-2 and TRBJ1-5, with D perhaps TRBD1 (5 bases). This CDR3 region has 15 residues. Germline V gene sequence: CDR1 SGHTA, CDR2 FQGNSA. V was cut by 3 bases and J by 6 bases, with 15 bases left in between. The CDR3 nucleotides are TGTGCCAGCAGCTTTAGCGGCAGGGTAGGTCAGCCCCAGCATTTT. Encoded protein: CASSFSGRVGQPQHF.

V usage is TRBV24-1 and J usage is TRBJ2-2; D not certain. The CDR3 has 12 amino acids. CDR1 and CDR2 from the germline V gene are KGHDR and SFDVKD. Trimming pared 7 bases from V and 5 bases from J, leaving 7 bases between. The CDR3 sequence: CATRALTGELFF. For the CDR3, the DNA is TGTGCCACCAGAGCATTAACCGGGGAGCTGTTTTTT.

In its sample, this clone was seen once. The rearrangement joins TRBV5-1 to TRBJ1-2, with D unresolved. V dropped 4 bases and J dropped 5 bases, with 12 bases sitting between them. This CDR3 contains 13 residues. The germline V gene encodes CDR1 SGHRS and CDR2 YFSETQ. The CDR3 bases are TGCGCCAGCAGCCCCGCGACGGGATATGGCTACACCTTC. Its protein is CASSPATGYGYTF.

The rearrangement links TRBV18 to TRBJ1-2, with TRBD1 matching 9 bases. The V gene's germline CDR1 is KGHSH and CDR2 LQKENI. Losses at the gene ends were 3 bases for V and 6 bases for J; bases not matched to a gene: 5. This CDR3 region has 14 residues. In DNA form, the CDR3 reads TGTGCCAGCTCACCGTATACAGGGGGCGATGGCTACACCTTC. Protein product: CASSPYTGGDGYTF.

The chain has TRBV5-6 and TRBJ2-5; maybe TRBD1 (5 bases). V dropped 4 bases and J dropped 5 bases, with 21 bases sitting between them. The germline V gene has CDR1 SGHDT and CDR2 YYEEEE. This CDR3 comprises 16 residues. This CDR3 reads CASSDRLDSPRETQYF. The DNA for the CDR3 is TGTGCCAGCAGCGATAGATTAGACAGCCCGAGGGAGACCCAGTACTTC.

The gene calls are TRBV9 and TRBJ2-2, with TRBD2 matching over 7 bases. CDR1 and CDR2 (germline): SGDLS, YYNGEE. The CDR3 is 15 amino acids. J was trimmed by 4 bases and V by 2 bases; bases with no gene match: 5. As DNA, the CDR3 is TGTGCCAGCAGCGTTCTAGCGGAGGGCACCGGGGAGCTGTTTTTT. It translates to CASSVLAEGTGELFF.

The V and J genes are TRBV13 and TRBJ2-5; the D gene is possibly TRBD2 (5 bases). The ends were cut back, 8 bases at V and 3 bases at J, with 16 bases in the middle. In germline, CDR1 is PRHDT, CDR2 FYEKMQ (reference sequence). The CDR3 contains 14 residues. CDR3 coding DNA: TGTGCCAGCGCAGAGGGTTCAGGAGAAGAGACCCAGTACTTC. Amino acid sequence: CASAEGSGEETQYF.

J is TRBJ2-4 and V is TRBV9, with TRBD1 identical over 7 bases. The J segment lost 0 bases and the V segment lost 3 bases, leaving 6 bases of the junction unmatched. Looked up from germline, CDR1 is SGDLS and CDR2 is YYNGEE. The CDR3 length is 16 residues. CDR3 in amino acids: CASSASGQQAKNIQYF. Here the CDR3 DNA reads TGTGCCAGCAGCGCTTCGGGACAGCAAGCCAAAAACATTCAGTACTTC.

In this sample, this clone turned up once. The rearrangement joins TRBV7-2 to TRBJ1-2; tentative D call: TRBD1 (5 bases). The germline V and J ends were trimmed by 0 bases and 8 bases, with 13 bases remaining between them. Germline lookup yields CDR1 SGHTA and CDR2 FQGNSA. This CDR3 contains 14 residues. CDR3 nucleotides: TGTGCCAGCAGCTTAGCTTGGGCAGGGAAGGGCTACACCTTC. It yields the protein CASSLAWAGKGYTF.

This chain uses TRBV25-1 with TRBJ1-2, with a possible D match to TRBD1 (5 bases). The germline V and J ends were trimmed by 0 bases and 3 bases, with 14 bases remaining between them. The CDR3 covers 16 residues. Germline V lookup: CDR1 MGHDK, CDR2 SYGVNS. CDR3 nucleotide sequence: TGTGCCAGCAGTGAATACCATCCCGGGGGTGACTATGGCTACACCTTC. Translated: CASSEYHPGGDYGYTF.

This chain links TRBV6-1 with TRBJ1-5; TRBD1 matches 8 bases. Germline V gene data show CDR1 as MNHNS and CDR2 as SASEGT. V shed 1 base and J 4 bases; nucleotides not matched to a gene: 6. This CDR3 spans 16 amino acids. The CDR3 loop reads CASSEGGQGRNQPQHF. In DNA form, the CDR3 reads TGTGCCAGCAGTGAAGGCGGACAGGGTCGGAATCAGCCCCAGCATTTT.

This clone was detected only a few times. Other DNA variants within this sample encode the same CDR3. The rearrangement uses TRBV7-3 and TRBJ2-6, with D possibly TRBD1 on 5 matching bases. Per germline, CDR1 SGHTA and CDR2 FQGTGA. V shed 0 bases and J shed 1 base, with 10 bases lying between them. CDR3 length equals 17 residues. CDR3 coding DNA: TGTGCCAGCAGCTTAACGGGAACAGGATCTGGGGCCAACGTCCTGACTTTC. This gives the protein CASSLTGTGSGANVLTF.

The V gene is TRBV19, the J gene TRBJ1-4, with D tentatively TRBD1 (6 bases). The CDR3 runs to 14 residues. Germline CDR1 LNHDA, CDR2 SQIVND (reference sequence). Trimming left V 5 bases short and J 8 bases short, with 15 bases between. The CDR3 region is CASSWGQTVEKLFF. The CDR3 DNA follows: TGTGCCAGTAGTTGGGGGCAGACAGTCGAAAAACTGTTTTTT. The variable domain in full, completed from reference TRBV19 and TRBJ1-4, reads DGGITQSPKYLFRKEGQNVTLSCEQNLNHDAMYWYRQDPGQGLRLIYYSQIVNDFQKGDIAEGYSVSREKKESFPLTVTSAQKNPTAFYLCASSWGQTVEKLFFGSGTQLSVL.

This chain connects TRBV7-9 to TRBJ1-5; TRBD1 matches 8 bases. Germline CDR1 reads SEHNR; CDR2 reads FQNEAQ (reference sequence). J lost 7 bases, V lost 8 bases, and 10 bases had no gene match. The CDR3 extends over 14 amino acids. The CDR3 sequence is CASSTGQGNQPQHF. The CDR3 nucleotides read TGTGCCAGCTCCACCGGACAGGGAAACCAGCCCCAGCATTTT.

The chain links TRBV5-1 to TRBJ1-1; no clear D gene. CDR3 length: 14 amino acids. Germline V gene sequence: CDR1 SGHRS, CDR2 YFSETQ. With 4 bases removed from V and 0 bases from J, the gap between germline ends came to 10 bases. CDR3 residues: CASSEGTVNTEAFF. Here the CDR3 DNA reads TGCGCCAGCAGCGAGGGTACTGTGAACACTGAAGCTTTCTTT.

This chain links TRBV20-1 with TRBJ2-7; tentatively, D is TRBD2 (5 bases). Trimming took off 7 bases at V and 3 bases at J, with 10 bases between the two ends. The CDR3 length is 11 residues. Germline CDR1 reads DFQATT; CDR2 reads SNEGSKA (reference sequence). CDR3 nucleotides: TGCAGTGGGGTCGAGGGCTACGAGCAGTACTTC. Protein product: CSGVEGYEQYF.

A note on this clone: This sample also contains other DNA sequences that code for the same CDR3. The V and J genes are TRBV6-5 and TRBJ1-5; TRBD1 might be the D (6 bases). Trimming removed 2 bases from V and 5 bases from J, with 10 bases in between. In germline, CDR1 is MNHEY, CDR2 SVGAGI. The CDR3 contains 14 residues. CDR3 region: CASSYGRGDQPQHF. The CDR3 DNA is TGTGCCAGCAGTTACGGCAGGGGAGATCAGCCCCAGCATTTT.

The V call is TRBV19, the J call TRBJ2-7; weak D call: TRBD1 (6 bases). CDR3 length: 15 residues. Per germline, CDR1 LNHDA and CDR2 SQIVND (reference sequence). The germline V and J ends were trimmed by 2 bases and 4 bases, with 15 bases remaining between them. In DNA form, the CDR3 reads TGTGCCAGTAGTATACAAGGGGGTTCCCCTTACGAGCAGTACTTC. The encoded protein is CASSIQGGSPYEQYF.

The genes are TRBV11-2 and TRBJ2-1, with D perhaps matching TRBD2 (6 bases). The germline V and J ends were trimmed by 1 base and 12 bases, with 16 bases remaining between them. CDR3 size: 14 residues. Per the germline V gene, CDR1 is SGHAT and CDR2 is FQNNGV. CDR3 in amino acids: CASSLGWRDWGQFF. CDR3 DNA: TGTGCCAGCAGCTTAGGCTGGCGGGACTGGGGGCAGTTCTTC.

This chain connects TRBV6-6 to TRBJ1-2; a possible D gene is TRBD1 (5 bases). Trimming removed 8 bases at V and 3 bases at J, with 7 bases between. This CDR3 comprises 11 residues. The germline gives CDR1 MNHNY, CDR2 SVGAGI (reference sequence). The CDR3 region is CASRQYYGYTF. CDR3 nucleotides: TGTGCCAGCCGACAGTACTATGGCTACACCTTC.

The CDR3 region is CASSTGTSGGYEQYF. For the CDR3, the DNA is TGTGCCAGCAGCACCGGGACTAGCGGGGGGTACGAGCAGTACTTC. The chain combines TRBV5-4 with TRBJ2-7, with TRBD2 matching over 15 bases. J lost 4 bases, V lost 4 bases, and 3 bases had no gene match. The CDR3 contains 15 residues. Germline assignment: CDR1 SGHNT and CDR2 YYREEE (reference sequence).